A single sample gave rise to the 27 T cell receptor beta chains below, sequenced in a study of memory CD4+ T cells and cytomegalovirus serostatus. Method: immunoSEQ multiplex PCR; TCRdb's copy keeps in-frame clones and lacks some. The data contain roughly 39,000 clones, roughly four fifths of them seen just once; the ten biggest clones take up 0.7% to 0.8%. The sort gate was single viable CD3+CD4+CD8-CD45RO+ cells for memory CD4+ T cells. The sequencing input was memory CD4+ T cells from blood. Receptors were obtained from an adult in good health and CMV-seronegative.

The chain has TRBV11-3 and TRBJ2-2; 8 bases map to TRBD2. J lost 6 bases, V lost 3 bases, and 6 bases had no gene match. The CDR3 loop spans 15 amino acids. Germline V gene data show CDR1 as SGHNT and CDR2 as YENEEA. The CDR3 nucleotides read TGTGCCAGCAGCTTGTCGGGACTAGTCGCCGGGGAGCTGTTTTTT. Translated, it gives CASSLSGLVAGELFF.

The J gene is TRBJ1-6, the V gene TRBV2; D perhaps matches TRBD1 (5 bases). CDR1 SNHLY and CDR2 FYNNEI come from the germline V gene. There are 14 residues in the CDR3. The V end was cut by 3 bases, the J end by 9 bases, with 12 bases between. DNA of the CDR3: TGTGCCAGCAGTGACAGGGAGCGAGGTTCACCCCTCCACTTT. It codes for CASSDRERGSPLHF.

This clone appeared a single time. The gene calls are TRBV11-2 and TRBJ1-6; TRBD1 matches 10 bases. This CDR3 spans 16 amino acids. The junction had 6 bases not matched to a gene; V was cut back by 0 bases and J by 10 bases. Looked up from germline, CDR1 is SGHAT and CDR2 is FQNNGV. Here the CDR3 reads CASSLDTDRGRSPLHF. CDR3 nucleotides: TGTGCCAGCAGCTTAGATACCGACAGGGGGCGGTCACCCCTCCACTTT. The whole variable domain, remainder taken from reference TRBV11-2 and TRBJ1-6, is EAGVAQSPRYKIIEKRQSVAFWCNPISGHATLYWYQQILGQGPKLLIQFQNNGVVDDSQLPKDRFSAERLKGVDSTLKIQPAKLEDSAVYLCASSLDTDRGRSPLHFGNGTRLTVT.

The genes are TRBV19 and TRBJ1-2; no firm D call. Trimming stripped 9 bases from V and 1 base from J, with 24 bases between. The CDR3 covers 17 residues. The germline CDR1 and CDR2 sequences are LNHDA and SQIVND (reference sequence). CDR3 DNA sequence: TGTGCCAGCCAACCCTCCGTAGGGTTAGCCAGTAACTATGGCTACACCTTC. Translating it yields CASQPSVGLASNYGYTF.

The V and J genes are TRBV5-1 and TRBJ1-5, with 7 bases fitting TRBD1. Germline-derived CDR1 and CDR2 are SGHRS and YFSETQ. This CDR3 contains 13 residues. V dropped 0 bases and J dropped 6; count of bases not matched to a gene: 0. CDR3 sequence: CASSLDRGQPQHF. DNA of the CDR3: TGCGCCAGCAGCTTGGACAGGGGTCAGCCCCAGCATTTT.

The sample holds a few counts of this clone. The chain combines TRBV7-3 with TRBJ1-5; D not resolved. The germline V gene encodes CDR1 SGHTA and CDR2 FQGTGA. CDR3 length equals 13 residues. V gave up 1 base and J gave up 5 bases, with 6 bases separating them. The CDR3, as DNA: TGTGCCAGCAGCTTAAATCGAGATCAGCCCCAGCATTTT. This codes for CASSLNRDQPQHF.

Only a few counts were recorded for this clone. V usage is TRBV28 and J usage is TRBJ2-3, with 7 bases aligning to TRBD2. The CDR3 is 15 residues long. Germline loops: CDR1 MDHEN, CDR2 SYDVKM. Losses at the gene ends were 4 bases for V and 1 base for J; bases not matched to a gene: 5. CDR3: CASSSGGSGTDTQYF. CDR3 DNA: TGTGCCAGCAGTTCCGGCGGGAGTGGCACAGATACGCAGTATTTT. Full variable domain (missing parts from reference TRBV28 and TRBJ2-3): DVKVTQSSRYLVKRTGEKVFLECVQDMDHENMFWYRQDPGLGLRLIYFSYDVKMKEKGDIPEGYSVSREKKERFSLILESASTNQTSMYLCASSSGGSGTDTQYFGPGTRLTVL.

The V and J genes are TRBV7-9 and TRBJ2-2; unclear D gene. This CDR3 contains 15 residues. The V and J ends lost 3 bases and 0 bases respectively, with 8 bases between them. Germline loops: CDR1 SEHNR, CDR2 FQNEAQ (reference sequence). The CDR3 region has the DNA TGTGCCAGCAGCTTTCGAAAATCGAACACCGGGGAGCTGTTTTTT. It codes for CASSFRKSNTGELFF.

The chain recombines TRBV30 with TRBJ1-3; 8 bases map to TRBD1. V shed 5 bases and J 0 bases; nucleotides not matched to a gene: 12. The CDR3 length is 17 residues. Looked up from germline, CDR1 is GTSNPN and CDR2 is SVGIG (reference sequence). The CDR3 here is CAWDHRGEAGSGNTIYF. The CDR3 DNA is TGTGCCTGGGATCACAGGGGGGAGGCGGGCTCTGGAAACACCATATATTTT. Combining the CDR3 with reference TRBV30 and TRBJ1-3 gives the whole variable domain SQTIHQWPATLVQPVGSPLSLECTVEGTSNPNLYWYRQAAGRGLQLLFYSVGIGQISSEVPQNLSASRPQDRQFILSSKKLLLSDSGFYLCAWDHRGEAGSGNTIYFGEGSWLTVV.

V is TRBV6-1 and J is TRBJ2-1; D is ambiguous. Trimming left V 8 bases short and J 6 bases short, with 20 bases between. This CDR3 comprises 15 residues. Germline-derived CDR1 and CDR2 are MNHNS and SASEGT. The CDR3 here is CASSLPRRLGNEQFF. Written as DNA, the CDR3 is TGTGCCAGCTCCCTCCCCCGTCGATTAGGCAATGAGCAGTTCTTC.

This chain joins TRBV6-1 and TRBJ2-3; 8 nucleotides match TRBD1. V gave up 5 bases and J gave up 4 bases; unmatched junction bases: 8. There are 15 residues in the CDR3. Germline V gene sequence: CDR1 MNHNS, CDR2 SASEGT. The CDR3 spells CASSSDRVGADTQYF. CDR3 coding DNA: TGTGCCAGCAGTTCGGACAGGGTAGGAGCAGATACGCAGTATTTT.

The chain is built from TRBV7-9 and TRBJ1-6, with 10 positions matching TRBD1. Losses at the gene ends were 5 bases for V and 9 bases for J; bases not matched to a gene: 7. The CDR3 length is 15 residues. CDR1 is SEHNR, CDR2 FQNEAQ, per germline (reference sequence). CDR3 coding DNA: TGTGCCAGCAGCATGGGGACAGGGGCGATTTCACCCCTCCACTTT. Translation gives CASSMGTGAISPLHF.

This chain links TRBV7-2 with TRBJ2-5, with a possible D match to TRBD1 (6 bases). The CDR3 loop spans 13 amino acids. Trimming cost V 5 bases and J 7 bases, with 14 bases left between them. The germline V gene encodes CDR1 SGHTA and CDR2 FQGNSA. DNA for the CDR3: TGTGCCAGCAGCCCAGGGACATCGGGGACCCAGTACTTC. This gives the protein CASSPGTSGTQYF. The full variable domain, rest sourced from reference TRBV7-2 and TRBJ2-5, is GAGVSQSPSNKVTEKGKDVELRCDPISGHTALYWYRQSLGQGLEFLIYFQGNSAPDKSGLPSDRFSAERTGGSVSTLTIQRTQQEDSAVYLCASSPGTSGTQYFGPGTRLLVL.

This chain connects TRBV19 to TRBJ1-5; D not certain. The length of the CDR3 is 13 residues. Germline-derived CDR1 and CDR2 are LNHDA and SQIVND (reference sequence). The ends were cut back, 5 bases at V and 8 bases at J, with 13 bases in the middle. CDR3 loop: CASSFKGSKPQHF. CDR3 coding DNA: TGTGCCAGTAGTTTTAAGGGCTCGAAGCCCCAGCATTTT.

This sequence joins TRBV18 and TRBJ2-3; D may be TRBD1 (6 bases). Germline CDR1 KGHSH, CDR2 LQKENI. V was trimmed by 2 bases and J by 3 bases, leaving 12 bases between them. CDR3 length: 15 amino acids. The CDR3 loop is CASSPSQGRTDTQYF. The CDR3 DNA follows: TGTGCCAGCTCACCATCCCAGGGGAGAACAGATACGCAGTATTTT.

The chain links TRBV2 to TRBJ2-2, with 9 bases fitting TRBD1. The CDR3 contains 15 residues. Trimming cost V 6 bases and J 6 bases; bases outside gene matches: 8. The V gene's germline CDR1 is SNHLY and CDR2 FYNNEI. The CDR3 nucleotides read TGTGCCAGCAGGATGGACAGGGGTCGAGCCGGGGAGCTGTTTTTT. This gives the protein CASRMDRGRAGELFF.

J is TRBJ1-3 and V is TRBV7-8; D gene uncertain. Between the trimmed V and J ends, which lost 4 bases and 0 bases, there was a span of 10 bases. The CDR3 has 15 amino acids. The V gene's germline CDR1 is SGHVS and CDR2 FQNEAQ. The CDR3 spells CASSSRGHSGNTIYF. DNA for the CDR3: TGTGCCAGCAGCTCCCGAGGGCACTCTGGAAACACCATATATTTT. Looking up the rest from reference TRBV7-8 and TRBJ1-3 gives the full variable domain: GAGVSQSPRYKVAKRGQDVALRCDPISGHVSLFWYQQALGQGPEFLTYFQNEAQLDKSGLPSDRFFAERPEGSVSTLKIQRTQQEDSAVYLCASSSRGHSGNTIYFGEGSWLTVV.

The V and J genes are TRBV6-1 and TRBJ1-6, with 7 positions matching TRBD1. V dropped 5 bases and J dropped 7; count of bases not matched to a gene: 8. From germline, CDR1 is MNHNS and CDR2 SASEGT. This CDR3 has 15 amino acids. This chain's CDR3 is CASSSRTGGNSPLHF. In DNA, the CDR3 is TGTGCCAGCAGTTCCCGGACAGGAGGCAATTCACCCCTCCACTTT.

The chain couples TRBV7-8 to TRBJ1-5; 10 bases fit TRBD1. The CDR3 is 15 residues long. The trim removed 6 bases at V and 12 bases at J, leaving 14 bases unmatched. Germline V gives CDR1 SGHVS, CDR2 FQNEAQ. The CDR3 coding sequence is TGTGCCAGCAGTGACAGGGGGCCGGCTATTAGATACCAGCATTTT. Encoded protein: CASSDRGPAIRYQHF.

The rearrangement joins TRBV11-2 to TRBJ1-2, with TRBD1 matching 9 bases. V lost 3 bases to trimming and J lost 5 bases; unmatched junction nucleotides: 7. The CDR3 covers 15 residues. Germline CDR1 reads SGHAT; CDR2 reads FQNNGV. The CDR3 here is CASSFSSGTGYGYTF. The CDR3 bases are TGTGCCAGCAGCTTTTCGTCCGGGACAGGGTATGGCTACACCTTC.

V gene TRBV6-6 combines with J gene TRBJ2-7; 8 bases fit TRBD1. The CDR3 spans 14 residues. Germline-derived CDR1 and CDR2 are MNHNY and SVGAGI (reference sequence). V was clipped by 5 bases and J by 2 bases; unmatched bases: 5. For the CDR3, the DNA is TGTGCCAGCAGTAGACAGGGGATGGCCTACGAGCAGTACTTC. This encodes CASSRQGMAYEQYF.

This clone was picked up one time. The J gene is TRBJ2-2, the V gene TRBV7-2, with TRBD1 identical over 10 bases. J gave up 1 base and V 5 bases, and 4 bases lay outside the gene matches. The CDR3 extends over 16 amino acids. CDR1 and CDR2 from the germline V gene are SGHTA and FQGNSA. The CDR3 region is CASSAGTGENTGELFF. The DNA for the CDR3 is TGTGCCAGCAGCGCGGGGACAGGGGAGAACACCGGGGAGCTGTTTTTT.

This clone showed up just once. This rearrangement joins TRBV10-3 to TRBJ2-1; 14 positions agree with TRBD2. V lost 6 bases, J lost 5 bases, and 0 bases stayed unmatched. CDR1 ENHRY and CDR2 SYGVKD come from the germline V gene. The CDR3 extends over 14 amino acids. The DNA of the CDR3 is TGTGCCATCAGGACTAGCGGGGGGGACAATGAGCAGTTCTTC. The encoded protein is CAIRTSGGDNEQFF.

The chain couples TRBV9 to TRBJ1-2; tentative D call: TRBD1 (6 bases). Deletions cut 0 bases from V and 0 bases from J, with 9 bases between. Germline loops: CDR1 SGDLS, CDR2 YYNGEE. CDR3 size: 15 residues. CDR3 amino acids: CASSVGGAANYGYTF. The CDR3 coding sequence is TGTGCCAGCAGCGTAGGGGGGGCCGCTAACTATGGCTACACCTTC. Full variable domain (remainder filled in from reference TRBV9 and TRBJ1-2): DSGVTQTPKHLITATGQRVTLRCSPRSGDLSVYWYQQSLDQGLQFLIQYYNGEERAKGNILERFSAQQFPDLHSELNLSSLELGDSALYFCASSVGGAANYGYTFGSGTRLTVV.

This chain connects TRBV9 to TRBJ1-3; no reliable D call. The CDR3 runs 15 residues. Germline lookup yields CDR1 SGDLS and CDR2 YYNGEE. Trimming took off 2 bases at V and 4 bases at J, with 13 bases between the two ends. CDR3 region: CASSVEGNPGNTIYF. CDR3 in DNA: TGTGCCAGCAGCGTGGAAGGGAATCCGGGAAACACCATATATTTT.

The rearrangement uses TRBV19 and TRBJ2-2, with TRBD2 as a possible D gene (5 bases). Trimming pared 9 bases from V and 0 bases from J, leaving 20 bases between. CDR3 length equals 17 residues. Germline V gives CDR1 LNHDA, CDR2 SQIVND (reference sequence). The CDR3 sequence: CASSKRRVGTNTGELFF. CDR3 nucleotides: TGTGCCAGCTCAAAGCGGCGGGTTGGAACGAACACCGGGGAGCTGTTTTTT.

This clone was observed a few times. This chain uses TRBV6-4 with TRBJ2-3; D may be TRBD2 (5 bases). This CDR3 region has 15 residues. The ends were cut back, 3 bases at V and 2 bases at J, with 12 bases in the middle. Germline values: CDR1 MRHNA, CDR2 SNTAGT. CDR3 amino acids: CASSEGVSPTDTQYF. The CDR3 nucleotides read TGTGCCAGCAGTGAGGGAGTCTCCCCCACAGATACGCAGTATTTT.